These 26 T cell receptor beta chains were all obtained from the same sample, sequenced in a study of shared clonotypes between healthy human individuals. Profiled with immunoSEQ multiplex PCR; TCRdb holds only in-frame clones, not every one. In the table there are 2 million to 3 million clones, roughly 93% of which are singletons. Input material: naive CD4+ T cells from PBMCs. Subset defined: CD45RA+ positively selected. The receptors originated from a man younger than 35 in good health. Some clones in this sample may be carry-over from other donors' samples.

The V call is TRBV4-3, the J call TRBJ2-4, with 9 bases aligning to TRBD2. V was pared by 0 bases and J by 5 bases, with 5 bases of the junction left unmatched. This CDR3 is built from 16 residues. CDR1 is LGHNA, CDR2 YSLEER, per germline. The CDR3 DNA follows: TGCGCCAGCAGCCAAGAAGTGGTAGCGGGAGAAAACATTCAGTACTTC. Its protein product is CASSQEVVAGENIQYF.

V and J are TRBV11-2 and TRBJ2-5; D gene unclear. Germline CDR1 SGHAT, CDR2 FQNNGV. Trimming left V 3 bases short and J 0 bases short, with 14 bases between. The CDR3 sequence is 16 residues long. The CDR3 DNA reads TGTGCCAGCAGCTTTTATCAGCGACCGTACCAAGAGACCCAGTACTTC. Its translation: CASSFYQRPYQETQYF.

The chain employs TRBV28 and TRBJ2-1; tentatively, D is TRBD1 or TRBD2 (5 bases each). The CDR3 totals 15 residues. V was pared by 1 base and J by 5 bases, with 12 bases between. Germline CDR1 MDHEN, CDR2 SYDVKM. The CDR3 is CASSLLRGAHNEQFF. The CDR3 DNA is TGTGCCAGCAGTTTATTGAGGGGCGCCCACAATGAGCAGTTCTTC.

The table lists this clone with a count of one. CDR3 in amino acids: CASSLGGLVEGELFF. In DNA, the CDR3 is TGTGCCAGCAGCTTGGGGGGACTAGTCGAAGGGGAGCTGTTTTTT. The chain has TRBV5-4 and TRBJ2-2; 8 positions match TRBD2. The CDR3 is made up of 15 amino acids. Germline V gene data show CDR1 as SGHNT and CDR2 as YYREEE (reference sequence). V shed 0 bases and J 8 bases; nucleotides not matched to a gene: 6. The full variable domain, in which reference TRBV5-4 and TRBJ2-2 provide the parts outside the CDR3, is ETGVTQSPTHLIKTRGQQVTLRCSSQSGHNTVSWYQQALGQGPQFIFQYYREEENGRGNFPPRFSGLQFPNYSSELNVNALELDDSALYLCASSLGGLVEGELFFGEGSRLTVL.

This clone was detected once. The CDR3 DNA sequence: TGCGCCAGCAGCGGACAGACCGCGAGAGAGACCCAGTACTTC. This codes for CASSGQTARETQYF. The rearrangement joins TRBV5-1 to TRBJ2-5; D might be TRBD1 (6 bases). V was clipped by 4 bases and J by 4 bases, with 14 bases between them. The CDR3 has 14 residues. The germline V gene encodes CDR1 SGHRS and CDR2 YFSETQ.

The CDR3 sequence: CASRTTPNEKLFF. The CDR3 bases are TGCGCCAGCAGAACCACCCCTAATGAAAAACTGTTTTTT. The chain couples TRBV5-1 to TRBJ1-4; no reliable D call. Trimming took off 5 bases at V and 3 bases at J, with 8 bases between the two ends. CDR1 is SGHRS, CDR2 YFSETQ, per germline. The CDR3 length is 13 residues.

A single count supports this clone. The CDR3 nucleotides read TGTGCCAGCTCACCATCCCCAAGGGGGCCTGGAAACACCATATATTTT. It translates to CASSPSPRGPGNTIYF. The chain employs TRBV18 and TRBJ1-3; 7 nucleotides agree with TRBD1. CDR3 size: 16 residues. J gave up 2 bases and V 2 bases, and 6 bases lay outside the gene matches. Germline loops: CDR1 KGHSH, CDR2 LQKENI.

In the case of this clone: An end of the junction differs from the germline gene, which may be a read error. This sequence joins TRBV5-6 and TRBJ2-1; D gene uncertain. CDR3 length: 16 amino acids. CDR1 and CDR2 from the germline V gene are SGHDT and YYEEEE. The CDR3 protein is CASRLFAGLSYDEQFF. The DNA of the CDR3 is TGTGCCAGCAGGTTATTTGCAGGTCTCTCCTACGATGAGCAGTTCTTC.

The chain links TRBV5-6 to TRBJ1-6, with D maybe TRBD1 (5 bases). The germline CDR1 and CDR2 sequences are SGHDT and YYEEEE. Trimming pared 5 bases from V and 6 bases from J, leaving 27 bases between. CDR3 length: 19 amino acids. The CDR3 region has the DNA TGTGCCAGCAGTCCCAGCCCCGGACAAGGGACGAGCTTTAATTCACCCCTCCACTTT. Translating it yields CASSPSPGQGTSFNSPLHF.

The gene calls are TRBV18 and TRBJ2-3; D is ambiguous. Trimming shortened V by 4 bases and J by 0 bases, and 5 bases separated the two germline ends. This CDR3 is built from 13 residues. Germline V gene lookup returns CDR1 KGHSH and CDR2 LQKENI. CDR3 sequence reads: CASSQSSTDTQYF. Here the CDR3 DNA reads TGTGCCAGCTCACAATCTAGCACAGATACGCAGTATTTT.

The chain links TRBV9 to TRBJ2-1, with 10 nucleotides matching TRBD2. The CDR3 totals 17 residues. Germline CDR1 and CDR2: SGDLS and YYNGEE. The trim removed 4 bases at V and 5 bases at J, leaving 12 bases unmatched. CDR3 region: CASSPKHGLAGDNEQFF. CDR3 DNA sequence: TGTGCCAGCAGCCCGAAACATGGGCTAGCGGGAGACAATGAGCAGTTCTTC.

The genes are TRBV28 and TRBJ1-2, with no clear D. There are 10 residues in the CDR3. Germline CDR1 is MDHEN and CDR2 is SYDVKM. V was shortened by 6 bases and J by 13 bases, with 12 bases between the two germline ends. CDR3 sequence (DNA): TGTGCCAGCAGGGATGCGGTAGCCACCTTC. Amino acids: CASRDAVATF.

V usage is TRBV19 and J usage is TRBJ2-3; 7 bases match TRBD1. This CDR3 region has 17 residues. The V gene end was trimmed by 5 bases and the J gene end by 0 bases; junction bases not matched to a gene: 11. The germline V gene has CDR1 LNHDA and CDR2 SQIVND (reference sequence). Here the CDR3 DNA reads TGTGCCAGTAGTTCCTCTCGACAGGGCATTAGCACAGATACGCAGTATTTT. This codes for CASSSSRQGISTDTQYF.

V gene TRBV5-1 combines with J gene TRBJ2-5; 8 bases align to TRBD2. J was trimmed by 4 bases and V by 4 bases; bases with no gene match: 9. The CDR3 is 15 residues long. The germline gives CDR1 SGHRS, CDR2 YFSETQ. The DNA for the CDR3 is TGCGCCAGCAGCACACGACTAGCGAGGGGAGAGACCCAGTACTTC. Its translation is CASSTRLARGETQYF.

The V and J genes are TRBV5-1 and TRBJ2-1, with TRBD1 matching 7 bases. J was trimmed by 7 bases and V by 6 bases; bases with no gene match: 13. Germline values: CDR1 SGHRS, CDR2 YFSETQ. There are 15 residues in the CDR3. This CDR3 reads CASNAGQVGKNEQFF. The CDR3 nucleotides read TGCGCCAGCAACGCAGGACAGGTAGGGAAAAATGAGCAGTTCTTC.

CDR3 nucleotides: TGTGCCAGCAGTTACGTTCGGGGGATCAGTTGGGGCTACACCTTC. Encoded protein: CASSYVRGISWGYTF. The V gene is TRBV6-5, the J gene TRBJ1-2; tentatively, D is TRBD1 (5 bases). CDR3 length equals 15 residues. V was cut by 2 bases and J by 8 bases, with 18 bases left in between. Germline lookup yields CDR1 MNHEY and CDR2 SVGAGI.

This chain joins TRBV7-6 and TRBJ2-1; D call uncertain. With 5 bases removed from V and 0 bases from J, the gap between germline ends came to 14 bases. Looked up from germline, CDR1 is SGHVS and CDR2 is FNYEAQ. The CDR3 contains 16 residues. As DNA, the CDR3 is TGTGCCAGCAGCCACCGAGGCGGTAGCTCCTACAATGAGCAGTTCTTC. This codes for CASSHRGGSSYNEQFF.

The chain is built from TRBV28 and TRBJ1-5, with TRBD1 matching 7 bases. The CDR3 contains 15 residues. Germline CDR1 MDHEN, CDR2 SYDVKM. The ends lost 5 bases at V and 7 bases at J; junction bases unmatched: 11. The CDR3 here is CASSAQGMGEQPQHF. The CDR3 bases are TGTGCCAGCAGTGCACAGGGGATGGGGGAGCAGCCCCAGCATTTT.

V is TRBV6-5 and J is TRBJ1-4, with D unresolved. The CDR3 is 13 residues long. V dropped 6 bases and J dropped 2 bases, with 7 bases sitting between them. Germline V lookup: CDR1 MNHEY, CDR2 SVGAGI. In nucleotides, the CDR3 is TGTGCCAGCAGCCGCATTACTAATGAAAAACTGTTTTTT. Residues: CASSRITNEKLFF.

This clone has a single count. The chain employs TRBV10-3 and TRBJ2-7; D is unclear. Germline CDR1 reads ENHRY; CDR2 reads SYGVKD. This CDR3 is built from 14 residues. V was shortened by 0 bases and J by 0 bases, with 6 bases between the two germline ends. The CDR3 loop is CAISESASSYEQYF. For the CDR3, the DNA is TGTGCCATCAGTGAGTCCGCCAGCTCCTACGAGCAGTACTTC.

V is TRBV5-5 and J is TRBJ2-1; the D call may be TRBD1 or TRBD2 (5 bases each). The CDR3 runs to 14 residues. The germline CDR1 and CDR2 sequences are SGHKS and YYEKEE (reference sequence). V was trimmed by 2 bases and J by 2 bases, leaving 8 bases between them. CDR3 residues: CASSFGTAYNEQFF. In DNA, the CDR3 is TGTGCCAGCAGCTTTGGGACCGCCTACAATGAGCAGTTCTTC.

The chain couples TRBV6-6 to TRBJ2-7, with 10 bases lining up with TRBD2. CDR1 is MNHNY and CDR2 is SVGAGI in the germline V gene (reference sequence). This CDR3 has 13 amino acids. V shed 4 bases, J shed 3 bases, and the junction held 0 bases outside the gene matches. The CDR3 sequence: CASSWTSGYEQYF. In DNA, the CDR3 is TGTGCCAGCAGTTGGACTAGCGGCTACGAGCAGTACTTC.

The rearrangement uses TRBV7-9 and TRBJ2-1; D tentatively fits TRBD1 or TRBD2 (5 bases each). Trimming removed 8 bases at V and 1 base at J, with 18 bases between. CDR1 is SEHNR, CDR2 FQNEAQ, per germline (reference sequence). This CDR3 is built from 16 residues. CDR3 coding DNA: TGTGCCAGCGACTCGGGGCCTGGTCGGTCCTACAATGAGCAGTTCTTC. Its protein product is CASDSGPGRSYNEQFF.

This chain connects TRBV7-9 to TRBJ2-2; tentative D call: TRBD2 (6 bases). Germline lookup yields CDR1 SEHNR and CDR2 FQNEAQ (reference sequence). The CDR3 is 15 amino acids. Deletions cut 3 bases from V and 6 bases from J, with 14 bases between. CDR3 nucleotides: TGTGCCAGCAGCTTGGCGGGGTACGGGGCCGGGGAGCTGTTTTTT. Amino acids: CASSLAGYGAGELFF. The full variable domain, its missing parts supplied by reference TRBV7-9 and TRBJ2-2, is DTGVSQNPRHKITKRGQNVTFRCDPISEHNRLYWYRQTLGQGPEFLTYFQNEAQLEKSRLLSDRFSAERPKGSFSTLEIQRTEQGDSAMYLCASSLAGYGAGELFFGEGSRLTVL.

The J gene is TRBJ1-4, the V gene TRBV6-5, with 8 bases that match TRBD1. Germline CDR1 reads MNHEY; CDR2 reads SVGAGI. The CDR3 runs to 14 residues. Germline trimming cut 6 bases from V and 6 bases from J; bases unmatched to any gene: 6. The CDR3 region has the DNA TGTGCCAGCAGACTGACAGGGGCGGATGAAAAACTGTTTTTT. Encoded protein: CASRLTGADEKLFF.

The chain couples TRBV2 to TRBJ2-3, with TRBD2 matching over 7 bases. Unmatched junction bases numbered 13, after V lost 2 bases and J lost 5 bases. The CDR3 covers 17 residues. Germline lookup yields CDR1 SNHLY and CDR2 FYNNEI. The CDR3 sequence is CASSEPLTSSKVDTQYF. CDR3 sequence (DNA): TGTGCCAGCAGTGAACCCTTGACTAGCTCGAAGGTAGATACGCAGTATTTT.